The 23 T cell receptor beta chains below were found in one sample sequenced in a study of blood T cell repertoires in COVID-19. The table came from immunoSEQ multiplex PCR; TCRdb's copy has only in-frame clones and leaves some out. The sample gives some 170,000 clones, around four fifths of which show up once; 2.5% to 3.5% is in the top ten. The sample taken for sequencing was peripheral blood. These receptors all come from a man in his 70s with acute or convalescent COVID-19.

This chain links TRBV6-5 with TRBJ1-2, with a possible D match to TRBD1 (5 bases). CDR1 and CDR2 from the germline V gene are MNHEY and SVGAGI. The CDR3 runs 13 residues. The V and J ends lost 5 bases and 1 base respectively, with 8 bases between them. The CDR3 DNA follows: TGTGCCAGCAGTCAACAGGTTAACTATGGCTACACCTTC. Protein: CASSQQVNYGYTF.

The J gene is TRBJ2-2, the V gene TRBV4-3, with 9 positions matching TRBD2. This CDR3 is built from 16 residues. Unmatched junction bases numbered 4, after V lost 0 bases and J lost 5 bases. CDR1 and CDR2 (germline): LGHNA, YSLEER. CDR3 nucleotides: TGCGCCAGCAGCCAAGATCGGGGACTAGCTACCGGGGAGCTGTTTTTT. Protein: CASSQDRGLATGELFF.

This chain uses TRBV6-6 with TRBJ2-7; 10 bases are shared with TRBD2. Unmatched junction bases numbered 2, after V lost 5 bases and J lost 4 bases. The CDR3 is made up of 13 amino acids. CDR1 is MNHNY, CDR2 SVGAGI, per germline (reference sequence). For the CDR3, the DNA is TGTGCCAGCAGTCAGGGACTAGCGTACGAGCAGTACTTC. It specifies CASSQGLAYEQYF.

The V gene is TRBV7-8, the J gene TRBJ1-5, with unresolved D. The CDR3 spans 16 residues. Trimming removed 5 bases from V and 0 bases from J, with 14 bases in between. Per germline, CDR1 SGHVS and CDR2 FQNEAQ. The CDR3 sequence is CASSGEGRLSNQPQHF. The CDR3 coding sequence is TGTGCCAGCAGCGGCGAAGGCAGACTTAGCAATCAGCCCCAGCATTTT.

The chain couples TRBV28 to TRBJ1-3; 7 bases are shared with TRBD1. V lost 4 bases, J lost 4 bases, and 4 bases stayed unmatched. This CDR3 spans 14 amino acids. Germline assignment: CDR1 MDHEN and CDR2 SYDVKM. CDR3 bases: TGTGCCAGCAGTTCAGGGACAGCCGGAAACACCATATATTTT. This sequence encodes CASSSGTAGNTIYF.

This chain connects TRBV30 to TRBJ1-6; D might be TRBD1 (6 bases). The V end was cut by 2 bases, the J end by 10 bases, with 18 bases between. The CDR3 covers 15 residues. Germline V gives CDR1 GTSNPN, CDR2 SVGIG (reference sequence). CDR3: CAWSRTDSRLSPLHF. For the CDR3, the DNA is TGTGCCTGGAGTCGTACGGACAGTAGGTTGTCACCCCTCCACTTT.

The chain couples TRBV7-6 to TRBJ2-1, with 9 positions matching TRBD2. This CDR3 comprises 22 residues. Per the germline V gene, CDR1 is SGHVS and CDR2 is FNYEAQ. The V gene end was trimmed by 5 bases and the J gene end by 1 base; junction bases not matched to a gene: 24. CDR3 DNA: TGTGCCAGCAGCCGACCTCAAGGGGGCGGGAGGGCCGGTTTAGGTTCCTACAATGAGCAGTTCTTC. As protein: CASSRPQGGGRAGLGSYNEQFF.

V usage is TRBV28 and J usage is TRBJ2-4, with D uncertain. The CDR3 is 14 amino acids. Germline CDR1 reads MDHEN; CDR2 reads SYDVKM. V lost 6 bases, J lost 1 base, and 10 bases lay in between. The CDR3 DNA follows: TGTGCCAGCAGCGGTTGGTCCGCCAAAAACATTCAGTACTTC. Translation gives CASSGWSAKNIQYF.

This sequence joins TRBV10-3 and TRBJ2-3; D unclear. The germline V gene encodes CDR1 ENHRY and CDR2 SYGVKD. The V end lost 2 bases, the J end lost 2 bases, and 14 bases lay between the germline ends. The CDR3 is 16 residues long. The CDR3, as DNA: TGTGCCATCAGTGAGAGTGCGTCGGTACCCACAGATACGCAGTATTTT. This codes for CAISESASVPTDTQYF.

This clone has a handful of counts. This chain connects TRBV15 to TRBJ2-1; D uncertain. The length of the CDR3 is 14 residues. From germline, CDR1 is LNHNV and CDR2 YYDKDF (reference sequence). V was clipped by 0 bases and J by 4 bases, with 7 bases between them. The CDR3 DNA sequence: TGTGCCACCAGCAGAGACGATCAGTACAATGAGCAGTTCTTC. Residues: CATSRDDQYNEQFF.

V gene TRBV18 combines with J gene TRBJ1-2; TRBD1 agrees at 7 bases. The V gene's germline CDR1 is KGHSH and CDR2 LQKENI. There are 14 residues in the CDR3. V lost 3 bases and J lost 4; bases outside the gene matches: 5. CDR3 sequence reads: CASSPSGQSYGYTF. The DNA for the CDR3 is TGTGCCAGCTCACCTTCGGGACAGTCCTATGGCTACACCTTC. The full variable domain, with the rest looked up from reference TRBV18 and TRBJ1-2, is NAGVMQNPRHLVRRRGQEARLRCSPMKGHSHVYWYRQLPEEGLKFMVYLQKENIIDESGMPKERFSAEFPKEGPSILRIQQVVRGDSAAYFCASSPSGQSYGYTFGSGTRLTVV.

This chain uses TRBV28 with TRBJ1-5; D is possibly TRBD1 (6 bases). This CDR3 region has 13 residues. Trimming cost V 8 bases and J 2 bases, with 10 bases left between them. Germline V gene lookup returns CDR1 MDHEN and CDR2 SYDVKM. CDR3 bases: TGTGCCAGCTGGGGGCAACGCAATCAGCCCCAGCATTTT. This translates into CASWGQRNQPQHF.

The chain couples TRBV5-1 to TRBJ2-6; tentative D call: TRBD1 (5 bases). The CDR3 is made up of 18 amino acids. V shed 0 bases and J shed 0 bases, with 13 bases lying between them. The V gene's germline CDR1 is SGHRS and CDR2 YFSETQ. In nucleotides, the CDR3 is TGCGCCAGCAGCTTGGTACCGGACACCTCCTCTGGGGCCAACGTCCTGACTTTC. This sequence encodes CASSLVPDTSSGANVLTF.

The chain links TRBV5-8 to TRBJ1-6; 7 nucleotides line up with TRBD1. V dropped 5 bases and J dropped 2; count of bases not matched to a gene: 10. CDR1 and CDR2 (germline): SGHTS, YDEGEE. This CDR3 comprises 17 residues. CDR3: CASSFFAGGTYNSPLHF. The CDR3 coding sequence is TGTGCCAGCAGTTTTTTTGCAGGGGGAACCTATAATTCACCCCTCCACTTT.

The rearrangement uses TRBV19 and TRBJ1-1, with 12 bases lining up with TRBD1. The junction had 11 bases not matched to a gene; V was cut back by 7 bases and J by 5 bases. Looked up from germline, CDR1 is LNHDA and CDR2 is SQIVND (reference sequence). The CDR3 is 16 amino acids. The CDR3 bases are TGTGCCAGTACCTTCCCGGGACAGGGGGCGCAGACTGAAGCTTTCTTT. Translation: CASTFPGQGAQTEAFF.

The J gene is TRBJ2-1, the V gene TRBV6-2 or TRBV6-3; TRBD2 matches at 12 bases. J lost 3 bases, V lost 4 bases, and 1 base had no gene match. This CDR3 has 15 amino acids. Germline CDR1 is MNHEY and CDR2 is SVGEGT. Here the CDR3 reads CASSLLAGGYNEQFF. The CDR3 nucleotides read TGTGCCAGCAGTTTACTAGCGGGGGGCTACAATGAGCAGTTCTTC.

In this sample, this clone turned up once. V gene TRBV28 combines with J gene TRBJ1-4, with D tentatively TRBD1 (6 bases). The CDR3 is 15 residues long. V was cut by 4 bases and J by 2 bases, with 11 bases left in between. Germline V gene data show CDR1 as MDHEN and CDR2 as SYDVKM. Written as DNA, the CDR3 is TGTGCCAGCAGTTCCCCCAGGGGTACTAATGAAAAACTGTTTTTT. It specifies CASSSPRGTNEKLFF.

This chain joins TRBV15 and TRBJ1-2; 11 bases agree with TRBD1. The CDR3 length is 14 residues. The germline gives CDR1 LNHNV, CDR2 YYDKDF (reference sequence). Here the CDR3 DNA reads TGTGCTCACCAGGGGGACAGGGGGAGAGATGGCTACACCTTC. Encoded protein: CAHQGDRGRDGYTF.

The chain is built from TRBV21-1 and TRBJ1-2; the D call TRBD1 from the table was never checked on the DNA. TRBV21-1 is noted as a pseudogene. This CDR3 has 16 residues. The chain's CDR3 is CASSKVMGRVCYGYTF. The CDR3 nucleotides read TGTGCCAGCAGCAAAGTGATGGGCAGGGTGTGTTATGGCTACACCTTC.

The genes are TRBV10-3 and TRBJ1-3, with unresolved D. Germline V lookup: CDR1 ENHRY, CDR2 SYGVKD. V dropped 3 bases and J dropped 0 bases, with 6 bases sitting between them. This CDR3 has 14 residues. CDR3 nucleotides: TGTGCCATCAGTGACAGAACCTCTGGAAACACCATATATTTT. This translates into CAISDRTSGNTIYF.

The V call is TRBV9, the J call TRBJ2-2; a weak D match, TRBD2 (6 bases). From germline, CDR1 is SGDLS and CDR2 YYNGEE. CDR3 length equals 16 residues. V was pared by 2 bases and J by 0 bases, with 11 bases between. In DNA form, the CDR3 reads TGTGCCAGCAGCGTGGTAGCGGCGTCGAACACCGGGGAGCTGTTTTTT. Its protein is CASSVVAASNTGELFF.

The chain has TRBV25-1 and TRBJ1-2; tentative D call: TRBD1 (5 bases). Between the trimmed V and J ends, which lost 3 bases and 7 bases, there was a span of 21 bases. The length of the CDR3 is 16 residues. In germline, CDR1 is MGHDK, CDR2 SYGVNS. The CDR3 reads CASSDPSGRGLAGYTF. The CDR3 nucleotides are TGTGCCAGCAGTGACCCCTCAGGGCGGGGGTTAGCTGGCTACACCTTC.

V usage is TRBV7-2 and J usage is TRBJ2-5, with 8 bases matching TRBD2. The CDR3 consists of 15 residues. The germline CDR1 and CDR2 sequences are SGHTA and FQGNSA. The V segment lost 0 bases and the J segment 5 bases; nucleotides outside the gene matches: 5. The CDR3 sequence: CASSLATGGGETQYF. DNA of the CDR3: TGTGCCAGCAGCTTAGCAACGGGAGGGGGGGAGACCCAGTACTTC.